This TCR beta chain was observed in a study of T cell changes during pregnancy in multiple sclerosis. With 8 bases removed from V and 4 bases from J, the gap between germline ends came to 17 bases. Germline assignment: CDR1 SGHTA and CDR2 FQGTGA. The CDR3 contains 14 residues. Libraries were prepared by immunoSEQ multiplex PCR; TCRdb keeps only in-frame clonotypes and omits some of them. The sample shows about 75,000 clones, around nine tenths of them seen only once. The sequence derives from a female donor with multiple sclerosis, enrolled in a pregnancy study. This specimen consisted of CD4+ T cells from peripheral blood mononuclear cells, obtained before pregnancy. This chain links TRBV7-3 with TRBJ1-2; D unclear. In nucleotides, the CDR3 is TGTGCCAGCCCACCTCGGGCGGGTAGCTATGGCTACACCTTC. Translation: CASPPRAGSYGYTF.